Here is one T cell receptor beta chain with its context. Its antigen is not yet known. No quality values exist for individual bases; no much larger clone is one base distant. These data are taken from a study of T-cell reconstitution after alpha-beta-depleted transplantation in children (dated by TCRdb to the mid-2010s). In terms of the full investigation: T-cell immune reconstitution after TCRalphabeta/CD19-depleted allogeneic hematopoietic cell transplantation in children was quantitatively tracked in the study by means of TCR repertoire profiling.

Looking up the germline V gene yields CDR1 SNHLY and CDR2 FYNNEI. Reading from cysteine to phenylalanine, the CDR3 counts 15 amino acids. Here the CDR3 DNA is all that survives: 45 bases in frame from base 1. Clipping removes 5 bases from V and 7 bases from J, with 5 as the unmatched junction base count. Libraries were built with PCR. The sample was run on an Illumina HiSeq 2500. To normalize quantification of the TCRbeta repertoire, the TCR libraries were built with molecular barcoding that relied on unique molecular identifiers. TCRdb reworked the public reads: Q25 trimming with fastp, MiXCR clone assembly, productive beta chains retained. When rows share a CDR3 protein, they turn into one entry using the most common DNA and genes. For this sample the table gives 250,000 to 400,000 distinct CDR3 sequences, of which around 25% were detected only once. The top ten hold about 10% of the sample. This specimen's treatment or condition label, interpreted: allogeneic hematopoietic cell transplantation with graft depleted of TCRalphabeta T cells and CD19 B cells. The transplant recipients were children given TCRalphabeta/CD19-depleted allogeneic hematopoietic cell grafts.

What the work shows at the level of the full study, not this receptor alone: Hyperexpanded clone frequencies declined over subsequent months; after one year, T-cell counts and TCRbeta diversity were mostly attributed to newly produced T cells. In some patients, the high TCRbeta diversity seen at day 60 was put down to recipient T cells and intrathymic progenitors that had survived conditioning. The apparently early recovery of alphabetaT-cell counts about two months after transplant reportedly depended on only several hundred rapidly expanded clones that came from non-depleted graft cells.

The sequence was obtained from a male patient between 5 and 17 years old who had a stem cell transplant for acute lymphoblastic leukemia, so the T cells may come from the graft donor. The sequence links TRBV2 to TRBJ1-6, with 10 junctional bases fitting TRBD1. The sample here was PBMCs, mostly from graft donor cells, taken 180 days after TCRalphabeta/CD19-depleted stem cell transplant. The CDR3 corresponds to CASSPGQGRNSPLHF. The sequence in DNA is TGTGCCAGCAGTCCGGGACAGGGGCGGAATTCACCCCTCCACTTT.